The present TCR beta chain was sequenced within a study of blood T cells in healthy people across ages. A second PCR of about 7 to 11 cycles used a sample-barcoded 5' primer and a J-beta primer mix. TCRdb itself ran the 5' RACE reads through MiXCR, one entry per CDR3 protein. The sample has about 800,000 distinct CDR3 sequences, 20% to 30% seen once. Study findings and constraints: Long-lived donors had more naive CD4+ cells and higher diversity than aged donors.

A note on this clonotype: Its specificity is not known.

The CDR3 extends over 15 amino acids. In germline, CDR1 is DFQATT, CDR2 SNEGSKA (reference sequence). V shed 0 bases and J shed 0 bases, with 11 bases lying between them. These data were likewise used in another study, on T cells of mothers and their children.

This chain connects TRBV20-1 to TRBJ1-2, with D tentatively TRBD1 (5 bases). This TCR was recovered from a boy between 5 and 17 years old in good health. The sample consisted of blood. The DNA of the CDR3 is TGCAGTGCTAGAGAGGGGGGGGGTACTAACTATGGCTACACCTTC. Translating gives CSAREGGGTNYGYTF.